This TCR beta chain stems from a study of blood T cells in healthy people across ages. Broader study findings: Samples with more naive T cells showed higher observed beta diversity.

No fewer than 6.5 million PBMCs went into each sample. This clonotype was detected ten times or more. What it binds is unknown. Sample-barcoded 5' priming and a J-beta primer mix drove a second PCR of about 6 to 12 cycles. Each cDNA molecule was tagged by a template-switch adaptor that had 12 random nucleotides. TCRdb reprocessed the 5' RACE reads with MiXCR, giving one entry per CDR3 protein. The sample has 850,000 to 1,300,000 distinct CDR3 sequences; 35% to 55% are singletons. Sequences were obtained from blood. The source of this sequence is a woman aged 60 to 75 in good health.

CDR3 residues: CASSELAGGYEQYF. Written as DNA, the CDR3 is TGTGCCAGCAGTGAACTAGCGGGAGGATACGAGCAGTACTTC. The chain uses TRBV2 and TRBJ2-4; 11 bases align to TRBD2. The J call may be in error: the DNA end matches TRBJ2-7 better. The CDR3 spans 14 residues. Germline CDR1 is SNHLY and CDR2 is FYNNEI.